This TCR beta chain comes out of a study of tumour-infiltrating T cells in Burkitt lymphoma. Study context: Productive clonality predicted overall and progression-free survival.

Germline V gene lookup returns CDR1 PRHDT and CDR2 FYEKMQ (reference sequence). V lost 2 bases and J 4 bases, leaving 17 bases between the germline ends. This CDR3 has 16 residues. Repertoires were generated with immunoSEQ multiplex PCR, while TCRdb's copy carries only in-frame clones and drops some. The table lists about 6,300 clones, 10% of them singletons. The rearrangement joins TRBV13 to TRBJ1-1; weak D call: TRBD1 (6 bases). This TCR was sampled from a human donor with diffuse large B-cell lymphoma. The sequenced sample was tumor tissue. The CDR3 region is CASSLLPGAGGTEAFF. The CDR3 DNA reads TGTGCCAGCAGCTTACTGCCGGGGGCTGGGGGCACTGAAGCTTTCTTT.